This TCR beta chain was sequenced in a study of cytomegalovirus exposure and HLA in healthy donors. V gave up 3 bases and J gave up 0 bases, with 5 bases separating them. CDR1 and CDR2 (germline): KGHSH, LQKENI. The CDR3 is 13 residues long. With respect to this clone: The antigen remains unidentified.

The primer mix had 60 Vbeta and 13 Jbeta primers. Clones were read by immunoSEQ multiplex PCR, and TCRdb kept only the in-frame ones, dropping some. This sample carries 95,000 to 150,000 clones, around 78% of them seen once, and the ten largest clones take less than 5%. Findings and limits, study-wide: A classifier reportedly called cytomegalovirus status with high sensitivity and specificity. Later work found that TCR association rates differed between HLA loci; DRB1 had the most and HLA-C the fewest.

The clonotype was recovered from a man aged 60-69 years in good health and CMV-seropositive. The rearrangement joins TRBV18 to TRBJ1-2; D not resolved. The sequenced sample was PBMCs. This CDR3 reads CASSPDSNYGYTF. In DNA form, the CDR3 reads TGTGCCAGCTCACCTGACTCTAACTATGGCTACACCTTC.